What follows are 27 T cell receptor beta chains derived from one specimen sequenced in a study of cytomegalovirus exposure and HLA in healthy donors. PCR primers comprised 60 Vbeta and 13 Jbeta primers. Libraries were prepared by immunoSEQ multiplex PCR; TCRdb keeps only in-frame clonotypes and omits some of them. Of about 140,000 clones in the sample, roughly 85% are singletons; the top ten hold 1.5% to 2%. Sequences were obtained from PBMCs. These receptors came from a woman in her twenties or thirties in good health and CMV-seronegative.

The V and J genes are TRBV5-1 and TRBJ1-1; 8 bases fit TRBD1. With 4 bases clipped from V and 3 bases from J, the junction kept 8 bases outside the gene matches. The CDR3 has 15 residues. In germline, CDR1 is SGHRS, CDR2 YFSETQ. CDR3 sequence: CASSPRTGIDTEAFF. CDR3 coding DNA: TGCGCCAGCAGCCCACGGACAGGGATAGACACTGAAGCTTTCTTT.

CDR3 residues: CASSSQGAAGNQPQHF. CDR3 coding DNA: TGTGCCAGCAGTTCACAGGGGGCAGCAGGCAATCAGCCCCAGCATTTT. The chain recombines TRBV6-5 with TRBJ1-5; 9 bases map to TRBD1. Unmatched junction bases numbered 6, after V lost 4 bases and J lost 2 bases. Germline lookup yields CDR1 MNHEY and CDR2 SVGAGI. This CDR3 has 16 amino acids.

The V call is TRBV7-2, the J call TRBJ2-7, with a weak D call TRBD2 (5 bases). The CDR3 contains 16 residues. The germline V gene encodes CDR1 SGHTA and CDR2 FQGNSA. V shed 3 bases and J shed 7 bases, with 22 bases lying between them. The CDR3 region has the DNA TGTGCCAGCAGCTTTTCTCGGACCCGGCTAGAGGGAGAGCAGTACTTC. Translated: CASSFSRTRLEGEQYF.

The chain links TRBV5-4 to TRBJ2-5; TRBD1 matches at 8 bases. The CDR3 consists of 14 residues. Trimming took 5 bases from V and 2 from J; bases not matched to a gene: 5. CDR1 SGHNT and CDR2 YYREEE come from the germline V gene (reference sequence). CDR3 in DNA: TGTGCCAGCAGTGGACAGGGCTTACAAGAGACCCAGTACTTC. Translating gives CASSGQGLQETQYF.

This rearrangement joins TRBV7-6 to TRBJ1-4; TRBD1 aligns across 7 bases. The V segment lost 3 bases and the J segment 6 bases; nucleotides outside the gene matches: 4. CDR1 SGHVS and CDR2 FNYEAQ come from the germline V gene. The CDR3 runs 14 residues. DNA of the CDR3: TGTGCCAGCAGCTTTGGGCAGGGGGATGAAAAACTGTTTTTT. Protein: CASSFGQGDEKLFF.

The rearrangement links TRBV7-2 to TRBJ1-5; the D is unclear. The germline gives CDR1 SGHTA, CDR2 FQGNSA. V lost 7 bases, J lost 0 bases, and 4 bases lay in between. CDR3 length equals 12 residues. CDR3 sequence (DNA): TGTGCCAGCACTGTTAGCAATCAGCCCCAGCATTTT. This codes for CASTVSNQPQHF.

This clone has more than one count but fewer than ten. This rearrangement joins TRBV25-1 to TRBJ2-7, with a tentative D call TRBD2 (5 bases). This CDR3 region has 15 residues. Germline CDR1 MGHDK, CDR2 SYGVNS. The V end was cut by 11 bases, the J end by 7 bases, with 27 bases between. In nucleotides, the CDR3 is TGTGCCGCATCTAGCTTAGGACGGACGGTGGGGGAGCAGTACTTC. Translating it yields CAASSLGRTVGEQYF.

The genes are TRBV5-1 and TRBJ2-2; 7 bases fit TRBD1. J lost 2 bases, V lost 4 bases, and 5 bases had no gene match. The CDR3 runs 15 residues. CDR1 is SGHRS and CDR2 is YFSETQ in the germline V gene. In DNA form, the CDR3 reads TGCGCCAGCAGCACTAGGACAGGAAACACCGGGGAGCTGTTTTTT. Residues: CASSTRTGNTGELFF. The entire variable domain, with the rest obtained from reference TRBV5-1 and TRBJ2-2, is as follows: KAGVTQTPRYLIKTRGQQVTLSCSPISGHRSVSWYQQTPGQGLQFLFEYFSETQRNKGNFPGRFSGRQFSNSRSEMNVSTLELGDSALYLCASSTRTGNTGELFFGEGSRLTVL.

V is TRBV6-1 and J is TRBJ1-1; 9 nucleotides line up with TRBD1. CDR1 and CDR2 from the germline V gene are MNHNS and SASEGT. With 5 bases clipped from V and 6 bases from J, the junction kept 10 bases outside the gene matches. This CDR3 has 15 amino acids. DNA of the CDR3: TGTGCCAGCAGTTTCCGACAGGGGGGTTTGTCTGAAGCTTTCTTT. This translates into CASSFRQGGLSEAFF.

The chain uses TRBV11-2 and TRBJ2-5; perhaps TRBD1 as D (6 bases). Germline V gene data show CDR1 as SGHAT and CDR2 as FQNNGV. CDR3 length: 15 residues. V was shortened by 0 bases and J by 4 bases, with 12 bases between the two germline ends. The CDR3 region is CASSLDVAQGETQYF. Written as DNA, the CDR3 is TGTGCCAGCAGCTTAGACGTTGCACAGGGAGAGACCCAGTACTTC.

This chain joins TRBV5-1 and TRBJ1-5; no clear D. Germline CDR1 and CDR2: SGHRS and YFSETQ. Trimming took off 0 bases at V and 5 bases at J, with 12 bases between the two ends. This CDR3 spans 15 amino acids. The CDR3 region has the DNA TGCGCCAGCAGCTTGGGGACGGGATTTGATCAGCCCCAGCATTTT. Its protein product is CASSLGTGFDQPQHF.

The chain combines TRBV29-1 with TRBJ2-7, with TRBD2 identical over 7 bases. Germline lookup yields CDR1 SQVTM and CDR2 ANQGSEA. Trimming at V came to 7 bases and at J to 2 bases, leaving 5 bases not matched to a gene. This CDR3 region has 12 residues. The CDR3 region has the DNA TGCAGCGCCCGGGGGGATACCTACGAGCAGTACTTC. The encoded protein is CSARGDTYEQYF.

The rearrangement joins TRBV7-2 to TRBJ2-1; 9 nucleotides align to TRBD1. The ends lost 5 bases at V and 0 bases at J; junction bases unmatched: 8. The CDR3 runs 17 residues. Germline V gene data show CDR1 as SGHTA and CDR2 as FQGNSA. The CDR3 region has the DNA TGTGCCAGCAGCACTGGGACAGGGCAAAGCTCCTACAATGAGCAGTTCTTC. Translating it yields CASSTGTGQSSYNEQFF.

The J gene is TRBJ1-3, the V gene TRBV29-1; weak D call: TRBD1 (6 bases). V gave up 6 bases and J gave up 0 bases, with 21 bases separating them. Germline V CDR1 and CDR2: SQVTM, ANQGSEA. The CDR3 is made up of 17 amino acids. The CDR3 loop reads CSVPLSGTRNSGNTIYF. CDR3 bases: TGCAGCGTACCACTCTCCGGGACACGGAACTCTGGAAACACCATATATTTT.

This clone was detected a few times. This chain connects TRBV7-3 to TRBJ1-1; 9 bases fit TRBD1. V lost 5 bases and J lost 3; bases outside the gene matches: 4. The CDR3 has 14 residues. Germline V gene sequence: CDR1 SGHTA, CDR2 FQGTGA. Written as DNA, the CDR3 is TGTGCCAGCAGCCGGGGACAGGGCCACACTGAAGCTTTCTTT. Protein sequence: CASSRGQGHTEAFF.

The chain carries TRBV4-1 and TRBJ1-5, with D perhaps TRBD1 (5 bases). CDR1 MGHRA and CDR2 YSYEKL come from the germline V gene. This CDR3 is built from 15 residues. The V gene lost 3 bases and the J gene lost 4 bases, with 13 bases spanning the gap. The CDR3 nucleotides read TGCGCCAGCAGCCATCCCGGGACTGAGAATCAGCCCCAGCATTTT. Encoded protein: CASSHPGTENQPQHF.

The V and J genes are TRBV2 and TRBJ1-2; 9 bases fit TRBD1. The CDR3 runs to 17 residues. V shed 4 bases, J shed 2 bases, and the junction held 11 bases outside the gene matches. CDR1 SNHLY and CDR2 FYNNEI come from the germline V gene. CDR3 residues: CASSVLSSGTGNYGYTF. The CDR3 nucleotides are TGTGCCAGCAGTGTACTCTCTTCCGGGACAGGGAACTATGGCTACACCTTC. The whole variable domain, filled in from reference TRBV2 and TRBJ1-2, reads EPEVTQTPSHQVTQMGQEVILRCVPISNHLYFYWYRQILGQKVEFLVSFYNNEISEKSEIFDDQFSVERPDGSNFTLKIRSTKLEDSAMYFCASSVLSSGTGNYGYTFGSGTRLTVV.

The CDR3 region is CASSQVAPGLGTEAFF. The CDR3 nucleotides are TGCGCCAGCAGCCAAGTAGCCCCCGGGTTAGGCACTGAAGCTTTCTTT. The chain links TRBV4-1 to TRBJ1-1; no firm D call. The V end lost 1 base, the J end lost 4 bases, and 16 bases lay between the germline ends. The germline V gene has CDR1 MGHRA and CDR2 YSYEKL. The CDR3 covers 16 residues.

This clone was counted once. This sequence joins TRBV12-1 and TRBJ1-5. TRBV12-1 is designated a pseudogene. The CDR3 covers 15 residues. In nucleotides, the CDR3 is TGTGCCAGCAGCCCTTACTTCCCTACCAATCAGCCCCAGCATTTT. Its protein is CASSPYFPTNQPQHF.

This chain joins TRBV27 and TRBJ2-5; D is unresolved. The germline V gene encodes CDR1 MNHEY and CDR2 SMNVEV (reference sequence). V was shortened by 3 bases and J by 4 bases, with 12 bases between the two germline ends. The CDR3 runs to 14 residues. The CDR3 bases are TGTGCCAGCAGTTTCAGTGGGCCGACAGAGACCCAGTACTTC. It codes for CASSFSGPTETQYF.

The chain couples TRBV12-5 to TRBJ2-5; D possibly corresponds to TRBD1 (6 bases). This CDR3 is 14 amino acids long. The V end was cut by 8 bases, the J end by 5 bases, with 18 bases between. Germline values: CDR1 LGHNT, CDR2 FRNRAP. The DNA of the CDR3 is TGTGCTAGTCAACTAACAGGGTATGTGGAGACCCAGTACTTC. This gives the protein CASQLTGYVETQYF.

The CDR3 protein is CASSPRDRGADTQYF. The CDR3 bases are TGTGCCAGCAGCCCCCGGGACAGAGGTGCAGATACGCAGTATTTT. The chain has TRBV6-4 and TRBJ2-3; TRBD1 matches at 7 bases. There are 15 residues in the CDR3. From germline, CDR1 is MRHNA and CDR2 SNTAGT. Trimming at V came to 6 bases and at J to 4 bases, leaving 10 bases not matched to a gene.

The chain is built from TRBV5-4 and TRBJ1-1, with D possibly matching TRBD1 (5 bases). Trimming removed 1 base at V and 4 bases at J, with 8 bases between. Germline-derived CDR1 and CDR2 are SGHNT and YYREEE (reference sequence). The CDR3 consists of 13 residues. The CDR3 is CASSLSRVTEAFF. CDR3 sequence (DNA): TGTGCCAGCAGCTTGAGCAGGGTCACTGAAGCTTTCTTT.

This clone was recorded only once. The chain uses TRBV30 and TRBJ1-6; 10 nucleotides line up with TRBD1. In germline, CDR1 is GTSNPN, CDR2 SVGIG (reference sequence). V shed 5 bases and J 6 bases; nucleotides not matched to a gene: 4. This CDR3 contains 14 residues. CDR3 nucleotide sequence: TGTGCCTGGGGCCGGGACAGGGGTAATTCACCCCTCCACTTT. Translated, it gives CAWGRDRGNSPLHF.

The rearrangement joins TRBV20-1 to TRBJ2-3, with D uncertain. The CDR3 has 11 residues. Per the germline V gene, CDR1 is DFQATT and CDR2 is SNEGSKA (reference sequence). The V end lost 1 base, the J end lost 6 bases, and 5 bases lay between the germline ends. This chain's CDR3 is CSARVVDTQYF. DNA of the CDR3: TGCAGTGCTAGAGTAGTTGATACGCAGTATTTT.

V usage is TRBV11-2 and J usage is TRBJ1-5; 7 bases align to TRBD1. Germline V gene lookup returns CDR1 SGHAT and CDR2 FQNNGV. J was trimmed by 3 bases and V by 3 bases; bases with no gene match: 2. This CDR3 has 14 amino acids. CDR3 region: CASSLGTDNQPQHF. The CDR3 DNA reads TGTGCCAGCAGCTTGGGGACAGACAATCAGCCCCAGCATTTT.

The chain is built from TRBV27 and TRBJ2-4; 8 nucleotides agree with TRBD1. The length of the CDR3 is 15 residues. The junction had 5 bases not matched to a gene; V was cut back by 4 bases and J by 3 bases. The germline CDR1 and CDR2 sequences are MNHEY and SMNVEV (reference sequence). The CDR3 coding sequence is TGTGCCAGCAGTTCGGGACAGGTTCACAAAAACATTCAGTACTTC. Its protein is CASSSGQVHKNIQYF.